The sequence of this T cell receptor (beta chain) was determined in a study of blood T cell repertoires in COVID-19. Study information: From the United States, Italy and Spain came samples of acute and convalescent COVID-19.

The protocol was immunoSEQ multiplex PCR, while the TCRdb copy is restricted to in-frame clones and leaves out a portion. Here the sample spans 330,000 or so clones, roughly 87% being singletons. The CDR3 contains 17 residues. CDR1 and CDR2 (germline): SGHVS, FNYEAQ. Unmatched junction bases numbered 12, after V lost 6 bases and J lost 3 bases. Sequenced: peripheral blood. This chain connects TRBV7-6 to TRBJ2-2, with 8 nucleotides matching TRBD1. This TCR was sampled from a man aged 25 to 40 with COVID-19, enrolled during active disease. CDR3 sequence (DNA): TGTGCCAGCAGTCTAAATCAGGGGGCTCTAGACACCGGGGAGCTGTTTTTT. This translates into CASSLNQGALDTGELFF.